The 14 T cell receptor delta chains below all came from one sample that was sequenced in a study of gamma-delta T cells after stem cell transplantation. TCRdb fed the RT-PCR reads to CATT. The sample includes about 2,000 delta-chain clones, roughly a quarter of them seen just once. Sequencing was carried out using gamma-delta T cells. The origin of the receptors is a human donor. It is not recorded whose cells these are; they may come from a transplant donor.

The V and J genes are TRDV2 and TRDJ1; 10 positions agree with TRDD3. Germline CDR1 and CDR2: GEAIGNYY and EKD. The CDR3 has 19 amino acids. The V gene end was trimmed by 0 bases and the J gene end by 1 base; junction bases not matched to a gene: 13. In DNA, the CDR3 is TGTGCCTGTGACACCGTCCGGGGGATACGCGATATGTCCACCGATAAACTCATCTTT. Translating gives CACDTVRGIRDMSTDKLIF.

About this clone itself: Other DNA variants within this sample encode the same CDR3. The rearrangement links TRDV1 to TRDJ1, with TRDD2 identical over 9 bases. CDR3 length: 21 residues. Germline V lookup: CDR1 TSWWSYY, CDR2 QGS. With V trimmed by 0 bases and J by 4 bases, 21 bases remained unmatched. The CDR3 reads CALGELAAFLRGLQRNDKLIF. CDR3 DNA sequence: TGTGCTCTTGGGGAACTGGCGGCCTTCCTACGGGGACTCCAGAGGAACGATAAACTCATCTTT.

Concerning this clone: TCRdb assigns this DNA the protein of a much larger clone, which departs from its translation at residue 12; this likely reflects a read error, and the protein shown comes from translating the DNA. The DNA for the CDR3 is TGTGCCTGTGACACCGTCAAGGGCCTGGGGGAGCACACCGATAAACTCATCTTT. As protein: CACDTVKGLGEHTDKLIF. This chain links TRDV2 with TRDJ1; 8 nucleotides align to TRDD3. Per the germline V gene, CDR1 is GEAIGNYY and CDR2 is EKD. Trimming removed 0 bases from V and 0 bases from J; junction bases left unmatched: 11. The CDR3 is 18 residues long.

This clone was counted only a few times. This likely came from a read error, as a far larger clone is one base away. Other DNA sequences in the sample encode the same CDR3. The rearrangement links TRDV2 to TRDJ1, with 12 positions matching TRDD3. CDR3 length equals 18 residues. Germline V gene lookup returns CDR1 GEAIGNYY and CDR2 EKD. As DNA, the CDR3 is TGTGCCTGTGATAACCTGGGGGATACGCTACGGTACACCGACAAACTCATCTTT. Translation: CACDNLGDTLRYTDKLIF.

As regards this clone: This probably arose from a read error, given a far larger clone one base away. This chain joins TRDV2 and TRDJ1, with D possibly TRDD3 on 6 matching bases. Germline CDR1 is GEAIGNYY and CDR2 is EKD. The CDR3 length is 17 residues. The CDR3 coding sequence is TGTGCCTGTGACTCGGTCGTGGGGGCCCAGTACACCGGTAAACTCATCTTT. Protein sequence: CACDSVVGAQYTGKLIF.

This clone has only one observation. Since a much larger clone is just one base distant, this may be a read error. In the same sample, other DNA sequences code for this CDR3. The chain links TRDV2 to TRDJ1, with 11 bases fitting TRDD3. This CDR3 has 16 amino acids. Germline-derived CDR1 and CDR2 are GEAIGNYY and EKD. In DNA, the CDR3 is TGCGCCTGTGACTCCATACTGGGGGATAACACCGATAAACTCATCTTT. It specifies CACDSILGDNTDKLIF.

Concerning this clone itself: The sample contains more than one DNA sequence encoding this CDR3. The chain recombines TRDV2 with TRDJ3; D perhaps matches TRDD3 (6 bases). V gave up 1 base and J gave up 1 base, with 13 bases separating them. The CDR3 totals 18 residues. Germline CDR1 and CDR2: GEAIGNYY and EKD. The CDR3 here is CACDTGGESSWDTRQMFF. The DNA of the CDR3 is TGTGCCTGTGACACTGGGGGCGAGTCATCCTGGGACACCCGACAGATGTTTTTC.

By share, this clone counts as large. Other nucleotide sequences from this sample produce the same CDR3. This sequence joins TRDV2 and TRDJ1, with 7 bases that match TRDD3. The CDR3 spans 16 residues. Germline assignment: CDR1 GEAIGNYY and CDR2 EKD. Unmatched junction bases numbered 13, after V lost 3 bases and J lost 4 bases. In DNA form, the CDR3 reads TGTGCCTGTGACTATGTACTGGGGTCTAAGTACGATAAACTCATCTTT. It specifies CACDYVLGSKYDKLIF.

In this sample, this clone is medium-sized. The V call is TRDV3, the J call TRDJ1, with 12 bases matching TRDD3. The CDR3 length is 19 residues. The germline gives CDR1 TVYSNPD, CDR2 GDNSRS (reference sequence). The CDR3 region is CACKAGTGGYRWYTDKLIF. The CDR3 DNA reads as TGTGCTTGTAAGGCTGGTACTGGGGGATACCGTTGGTACACCGATAAACTCATCTTT.

This clone was observed a handful of times. The chain employs TRDV1 and TRDJ1; TRDD3 matches 10 bases. The junction had 33 bases not matched to a gene; V was cut back by 4 bases and J by 4 bases. CDR1 is TSWWSYY and CDR2 is QGS in the germline V gene. This CDR3 contains 24 residues. CDR3 nucleotide sequence: TGTGCTCTTGGGGGAAGGCACTTCCTACCGATAAAACTGGGGGATTCCGGGGCCTTCGATAAACTCATCTTT. Residues: CALGGRHFLPIKLGDSGAFDKLIF.

This clone is classed as medium-sized (0.01 to 0.1%). This chain connects TRDV1 to TRDJ1, with 9 bases that match TRDD3. Unmatched junction bases numbered 15, after V lost 4 bases and J lost 0 bases. Per germline, CDR1 TSWWSYY and CDR2 QGS. The CDR3 has 19 amino acids. The CDR3 DNA sequence: TGTGCTCTTGGGGTCCCCTCCCAGCTGGGGGATTCGTACACCGATAAACTCATCTTT. Translating it yields CALGVPSQLGDSYTDKLIF.

Concerning this clone: A far larger clone lies a single base away; this is likely a read error. The chain recombines TRDV2 with TRDJ1, with no clear D. The CDR3 is 14 residues long. Germline CDR1 is GEAIGNYY and CDR2 is EKD. The chain's CDR3 is CARDTLLKGDKLIF. The CDR3 DNA is TGTGCCCGTGACACGTTACTGAAAGGCGATAAACTCATCTTT.

Remarks on this clone: The likely explanation is a read error, given a far larger clone one base away. The chain employs TRDV1 and TRDJ1, with D perhaps matching TRDD3 (6 bases). The CDR3 totals 20 residues. CDR1 is TSWWSYY and CDR2 is QGS in the germline V gene. The CDR3 bases are TGTGCTCTTGGGGAACTGGAGTTCCCCCTTGCGGGGGACTACACCGATAAACCCATCTTT. Its protein product is CALGELEFPLAGDYTDKPIF.

By share, this clone ranks as medium-sized (0.01 to 0.1%). This chain uses TRDV2 with TRDJ3, with D perhaps TRDD3 (6 bases). Trimming removed 0 bases at V and 0 bases at J, with 20 bases between. Germline loops: CDR1 GEAIGNYY, CDR2 EKD. CDR3 size: 21 residues. The CDR3 loop reads CACDTALGQHPSSWDTRQMFF. The CDR3 bases are TGTGCCTGTGACACCGCGCTGGGGCAACACCCTAGCTCCTGGGACACCCGACAGATGTTTTTC.